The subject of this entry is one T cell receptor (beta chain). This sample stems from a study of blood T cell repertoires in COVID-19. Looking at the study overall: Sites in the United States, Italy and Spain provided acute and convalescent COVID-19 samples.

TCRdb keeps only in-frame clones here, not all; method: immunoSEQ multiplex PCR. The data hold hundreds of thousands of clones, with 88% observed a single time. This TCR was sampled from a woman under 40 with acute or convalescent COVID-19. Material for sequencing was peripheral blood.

This CDR3 is CASRSGRVLDEQFF. The CDR3 nucleotides are TGTGCCAGCAGGAGCGGGAGGGTATTAGATGAGCAGTTCTTC. The chain combines TRBV7-2 with TRBJ2-1, with 10 bases matching TRBD2. CDR1 SGHTA and CDR2 FQGNSA come from the germline V gene. This CDR3 has 14 amino acids. The V gene end was trimmed by 6 bases and the J gene end by 8 bases; junction bases not matched to a gene: 7.